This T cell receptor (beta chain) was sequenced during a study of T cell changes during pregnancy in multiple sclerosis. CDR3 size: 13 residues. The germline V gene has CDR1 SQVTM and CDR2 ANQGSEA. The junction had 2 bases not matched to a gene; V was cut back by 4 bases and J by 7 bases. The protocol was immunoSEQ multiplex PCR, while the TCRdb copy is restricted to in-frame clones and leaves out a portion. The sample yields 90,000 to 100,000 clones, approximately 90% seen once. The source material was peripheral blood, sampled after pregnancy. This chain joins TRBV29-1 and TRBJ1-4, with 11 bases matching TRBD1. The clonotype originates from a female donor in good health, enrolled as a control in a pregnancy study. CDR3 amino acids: CSVGGQGGEKLFF. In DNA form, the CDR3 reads TGCAGCGTTGGGGGACAGGGGGGTGAAAAACTGTTTTTT.